This TCR beta chain was identified in a study of blood T cell repertoires in COVID-19. Study-wide context: Specimens from acute and convalescent COVID-19 originated in the United States, Italy and Spain.

CDR3 length equals 11 residues. The germline gives CDR1 MNHEY, CDR2 SVGAGI. V was shortened by 7 bases and J by 3 bases, with 7 bases between the two germline ends. Profiling relied on immunoSEQ multiplex PCR, and the TCRdb table lists in-frame clones only, not all of them. The sample records about 380,000 clones, roughly 77% being singletons. The rearrangement joins TRBV6-5 to TRBJ2-7; unclear D gene. The sample taken for sequencing was peripheral blood. The TCR originated in a human donor with acute or convalescent COVID-19. The donor label of this sample is uncertain. The CDR3 reads CASKAFYEQYF. CDR3 nucleotide sequence: TGTGCCAGCAAAGCCTTCTACGAGCAGTACTTC.